The entry below gives a single T cell receptor (beta chain) sequence along with its context. The method was immunoSEQ multiplex PCR; TCRdb's version includes in-frame clones alone and lacks a portion of them. The table has 110,000 to 150,000 clones, over 85% seen once. CDR3 size: 19 residues. Germline V CDR1 and CDR2: MNHEY, SMNVEV (reference sequence). Trimming shortened V by 0 bases and J by 3 bases, and 20 bases separated the two germline ends. The data were obtained in a study of control samples from healthy donors and cancer patients. This clonotype originated in a man aged 30 to 39 in good health. The sequenced sample was blood. The rearrangement links TRBV27 to TRBJ2-2, with D possibly matching TRBD1 (6 bases). The CDR3 sequence: CASSLSYSRMDSHTGELFF. DNA for the CDR3: TGTGCCAGCAGTTTATCGTACTCCAGGATGGACAGTCACACCGGGGAGCTGTTTTTT.